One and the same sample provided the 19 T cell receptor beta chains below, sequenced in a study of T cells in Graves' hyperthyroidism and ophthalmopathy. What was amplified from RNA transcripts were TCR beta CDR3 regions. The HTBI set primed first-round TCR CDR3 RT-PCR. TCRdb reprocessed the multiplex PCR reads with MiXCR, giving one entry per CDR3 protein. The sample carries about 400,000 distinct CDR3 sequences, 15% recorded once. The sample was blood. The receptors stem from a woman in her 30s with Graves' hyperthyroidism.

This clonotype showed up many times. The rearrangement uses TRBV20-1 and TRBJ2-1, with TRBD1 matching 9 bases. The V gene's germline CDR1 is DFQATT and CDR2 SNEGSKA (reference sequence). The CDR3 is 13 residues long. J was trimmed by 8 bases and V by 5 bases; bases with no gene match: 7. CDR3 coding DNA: TGCAGTGCTTCCGGGACAGGGATCCATGAGCAGTTCTTC. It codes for CSASGTGIHEQFF.

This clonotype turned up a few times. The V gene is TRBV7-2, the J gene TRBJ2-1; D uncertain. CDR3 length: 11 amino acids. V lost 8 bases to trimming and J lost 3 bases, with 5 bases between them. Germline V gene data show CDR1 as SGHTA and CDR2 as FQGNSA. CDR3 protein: CASGHYNEQFF. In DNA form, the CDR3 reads TGTGCCAGCGGTCACTACAATGAGCAGTTCTTC.

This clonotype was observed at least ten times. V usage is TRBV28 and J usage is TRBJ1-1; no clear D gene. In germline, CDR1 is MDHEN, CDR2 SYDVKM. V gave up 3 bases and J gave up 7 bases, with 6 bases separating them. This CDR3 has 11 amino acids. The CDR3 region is CASSLGLEAFF. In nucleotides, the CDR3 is TGTGCCAGCAGTTTGGGTCTTGAAGCTTTCTTT.

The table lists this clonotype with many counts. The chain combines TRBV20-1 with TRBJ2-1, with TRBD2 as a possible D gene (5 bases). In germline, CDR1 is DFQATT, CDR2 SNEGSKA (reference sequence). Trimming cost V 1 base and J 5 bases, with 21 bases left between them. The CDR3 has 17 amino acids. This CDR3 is CSARGLLGPEGHNEQFF. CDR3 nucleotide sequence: TGCAGTGCTAGAGGGTTACTAGGGCCGGAAGGGCACAATGAGCAGTTCTTC.

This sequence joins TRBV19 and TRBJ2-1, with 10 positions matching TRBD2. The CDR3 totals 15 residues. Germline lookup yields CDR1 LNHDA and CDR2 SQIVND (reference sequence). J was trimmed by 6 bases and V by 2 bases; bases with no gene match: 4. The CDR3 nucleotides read TGTGCCAGTAGTATATTAGCGGGAGGTGGCAATGAGCAGTTCTTC. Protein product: CASSILAGGGNEQFF.

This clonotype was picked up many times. The CDR3 spells CASSFLAASYNEQFF. For the CDR3, the DNA is TGTGCCAGCAGTTTCCTAGCGGCATCCTACAATGAGCAGTTCTTC. The chain combines TRBV27 with TRBJ2-1, with 7 bases that match TRBD2. The CDR3 covers 15 residues. CDR1 MNHEY and CDR2 SMNVEV come from the germline V gene (reference sequence). The V segment lost 3 bases and the J segment 1 base; nucleotides outside the gene matches: 3.

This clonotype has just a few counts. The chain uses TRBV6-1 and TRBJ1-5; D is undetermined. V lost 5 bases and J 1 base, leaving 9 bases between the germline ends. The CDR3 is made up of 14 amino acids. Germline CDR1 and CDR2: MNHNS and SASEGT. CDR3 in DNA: TGTGCCAGCAGTCCTAAAAGCAGCAATCAGCCCCAGCATTTT. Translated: CASSPKSSNQPQHF.

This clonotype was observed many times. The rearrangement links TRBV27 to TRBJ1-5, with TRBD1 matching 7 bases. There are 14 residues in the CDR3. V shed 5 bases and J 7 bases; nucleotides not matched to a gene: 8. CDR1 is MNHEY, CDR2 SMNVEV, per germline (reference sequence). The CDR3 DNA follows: TGTGCCAGCAGTCTAGCACAGGGGCACCAGCCCCAGCATTTT. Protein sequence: CASSLAQGHQPQHF.

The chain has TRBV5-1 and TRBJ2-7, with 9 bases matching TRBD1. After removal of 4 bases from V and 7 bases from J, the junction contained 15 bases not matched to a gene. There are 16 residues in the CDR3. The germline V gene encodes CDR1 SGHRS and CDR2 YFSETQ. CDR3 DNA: TGCGCCAGCAGCACCGAAGCTCGGGACAGGGAATGGGAGCAGTACTTC. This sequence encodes CASSTEARDREWEQYF.

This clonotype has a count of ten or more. The CDR3 DNA reads as TGTGCCAGCAGCCCGCGCGGGATCACCGGGGAGCTGTTTTTT. Translating gives CASSPRGITGELFF. The chain recombines TRBV3-1 with TRBJ2-2, with D tentatively TRBD2 (6 bases). V gave up 4 bases and J gave up 4 bases, with 10 bases separating them. CDR1 and CDR2 (germline): LGHDT, YNNKEL (reference sequence). This CDR3 has 14 amino acids.

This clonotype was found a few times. The CDR3 coding sequence is TGTGCCAGCAGTCAACTAGCGGGAGCCTTTTACTACGAGCAGTACTTC. Amino acid sequence: CASSQLAGAFYYEQYF. The chain joins TRBV28 to TRBJ2-7; 11 bases fit TRBD2. The CDR3 extends over 16 amino acids. J lost 3 bases, V lost 5 bases, and 9 bases had no gene match. Germline-derived CDR1 and CDR2 are MDHEN and SYDVKM.

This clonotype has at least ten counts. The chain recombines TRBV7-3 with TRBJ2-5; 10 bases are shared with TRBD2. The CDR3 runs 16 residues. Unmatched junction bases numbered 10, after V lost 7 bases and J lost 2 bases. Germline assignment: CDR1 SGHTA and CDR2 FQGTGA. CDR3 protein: CASNPFGAGGQETQYF. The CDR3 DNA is TGTGCCAGCAACCCGTTTGGAGCGGGAGGGCAAGAGACCCAGTACTTC.

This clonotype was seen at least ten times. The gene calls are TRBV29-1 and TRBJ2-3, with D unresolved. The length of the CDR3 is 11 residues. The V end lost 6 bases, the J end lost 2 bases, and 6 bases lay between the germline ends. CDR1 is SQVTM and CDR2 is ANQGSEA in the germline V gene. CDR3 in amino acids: CSVQYTDTQYF. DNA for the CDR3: TGCAGCGTCCAGTACACAGATACGCAGTATTTT.

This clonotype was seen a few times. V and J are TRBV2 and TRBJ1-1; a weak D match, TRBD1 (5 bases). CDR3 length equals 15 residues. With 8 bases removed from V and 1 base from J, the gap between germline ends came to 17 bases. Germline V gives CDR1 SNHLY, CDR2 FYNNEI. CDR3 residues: CASQRGRLQNTEAFF. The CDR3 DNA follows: TGTGCCAGCCAGCGGGGGAGATTACAGAACACTGAAGCTTTCTTT.

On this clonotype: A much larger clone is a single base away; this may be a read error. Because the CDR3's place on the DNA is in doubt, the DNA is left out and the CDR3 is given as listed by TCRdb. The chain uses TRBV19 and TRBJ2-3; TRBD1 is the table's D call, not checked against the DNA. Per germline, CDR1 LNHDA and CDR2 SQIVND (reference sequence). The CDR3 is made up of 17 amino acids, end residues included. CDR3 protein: CVSSISLDRASPDTQYF.

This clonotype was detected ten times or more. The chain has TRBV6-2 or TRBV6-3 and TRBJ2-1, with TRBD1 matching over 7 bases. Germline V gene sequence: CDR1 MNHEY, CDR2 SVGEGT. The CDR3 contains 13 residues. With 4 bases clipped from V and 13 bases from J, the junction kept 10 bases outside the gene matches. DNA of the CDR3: TGTGCCAGCAGTTTATCCAGGGACAGTGGTCAGTTCTTC. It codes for CASSLSRDSGQFF.

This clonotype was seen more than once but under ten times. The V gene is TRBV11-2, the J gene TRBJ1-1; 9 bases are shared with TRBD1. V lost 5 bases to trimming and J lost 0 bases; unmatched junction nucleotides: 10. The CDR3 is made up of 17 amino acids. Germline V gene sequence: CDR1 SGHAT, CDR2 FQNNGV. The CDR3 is CASSLRDRELVNTEAFF. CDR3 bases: TGTGCCAGCAGCCTCCGGGACAGGGAACTGGTGAACACTGAAGCTTTCTTT.

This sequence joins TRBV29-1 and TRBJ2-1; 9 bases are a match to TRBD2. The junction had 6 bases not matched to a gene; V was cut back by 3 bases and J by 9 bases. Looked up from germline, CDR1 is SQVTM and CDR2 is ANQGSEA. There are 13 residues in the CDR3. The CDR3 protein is CSVDSGSWGEQFF. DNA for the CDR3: TGCAGCGTTGATAGCGGGAGCTGGGGTGAGCAGTTCTTC.

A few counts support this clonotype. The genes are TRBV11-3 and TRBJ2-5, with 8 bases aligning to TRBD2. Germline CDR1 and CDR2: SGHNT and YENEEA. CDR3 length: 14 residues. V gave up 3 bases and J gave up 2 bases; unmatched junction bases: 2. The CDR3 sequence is CASSFGGDQETQYF. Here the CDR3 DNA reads TGTGCCAGCAGCTTCGGGGGGGATCAAGAGACCCAGTACTTC.